The 3 T cell receptor beta chains in this list originate from one sample, sequenced in a study of CD8 T cells in ankylosing spondylitis. TCRdb re-analysed the 5' RACE reads in MiXCR, keeping a single row per CDR3 protein. The data contain 200,000 to 250,000 distinct CDR3 sequences, roughly a tenth of them singletons. The sample consisted of blood, either unsorted or a sorted T cell fraction (not recorded which). These receptors were collected from a male donor with ankylosing spondylitis or in good health (not recorded which).

In this sample, this clonotype turned up many times. The chain joins TRBV5-1 to TRBJ2-7; 8 bases map to TRBD1. Germline V CDR1 and CDR2: SGHRS, YFSETQ. With V trimmed by 4 bases and J by 4 bases, 13 bases remained unmatched. This CDR3 is built from 16 residues. CDR3 nucleotides: TGCGCCAGCAGCCCCACAGGGGGGCCTTGGGGTTACGAGCAGTACTTC. Its protein is CASSPTGGPWGYEQYF.

The table lists this clonotype with many counts. The chain employs TRBV7-6 and TRBJ1-5; D not certain. Trimming removed 3 bases from V and 2 bases from J, with 5 bases in between. In germline, CDR1 is SGHVS, CDR2 FNYEAQ. The CDR3 extends over 13 amino acids. The CDR3: CASSFHCNQPQHF. CDR3 bases: TGTGCCAGCAGCTTCCATTGCAATCAGCCCCAGCATTTT.

The J gene is TRBJ2-5, the V gene TRBV6-5; 13 bases map to TRBD2. Germline V gives CDR1 MNHEY, CDR2 SVGAGI. The V and J ends lost 2 bases and 6 bases, in that order; junction bases with no gene match: 6. CDR3 length: 16 amino acids. CDR3 nucleotide sequence: TGTGCCAGCAGTTACCTCGGGACTAGCGGGGAACAGACCCAGTACTTC. Translating it yields CASSYLGTSGEQTQYF.